These 2 T cell receptor beta chains originate from one sample sequenced in a study of early T cells in non-severe SARS-CoV-2 infection. Each CDR3 protein is one row after TCRdb ran MiXCR on the 5' RACE reads. The profile covers 50,000 to 65,000 distinct CDR3 sequences, with about 17% appearing a single time and about 8.2% taken by the ten largest. The source material was whole blood, sampled at baseline. All receptors derive from an adult who was a healthcare worker with PCR-confirmed SARS-CoV-2 infection or an uninfected control (not recorded which).

This clonotype was picked up a small number of times. This chain connects TRBV7-8 to TRBJ2-2; TRBD2 matches at 9 bases. Looked up from germline, CDR1 is SGHVS and CDR2 is FQNEAQ. The V segment lost 0 bases and the J segment 6 bases; nucleotides outside the gene matches: 14. This CDR3 is 19 amino acids long. The chain's CDR3 is CASSLASSRTSVNAGELFF. The CDR3 DNA reads TGTGCCAGCAGCTTAGCTTCATCCCGGACTAGCGTTAACGCCGGGGAGCTGTTTTTT.

This clonotype was seen at least ten times. The CDR3 nucleotides are TGTGCCAGCAGTGCCGAACCCGGGACAGGGCAAGAGACCCAGTACTTC. Amino acids: CASSAEPGTGQETQYF. This chain links TRBV2 with TRBJ2-5; 9 bases match TRBD1. V was pared by 4 bases and J by 2 bases, with 8 bases of the junction left unmatched. Germline assignment: CDR1 SNHLY and CDR2 FYNNEI. The CDR3 contains 16 residues.